A single T cell receptor beta chain is shown here with its context. Its target is unknown. The data were taken from a study of CD8+ T cells in alopecia areata. Study overall: Administration of oral tofacitinib to treated patients was at 5 to 10 mg twice daily.

Treatment here: oral pan-JAK inhibitor, 5-10 mg twice daily. Regarding the study as a whole: Tofacitinib delivered significant drops in scalp clonality and in expanded CD8+ clones among the top 100. Relative to mice, TCR sharing across patients was less clear, a difference possibly HLA-related.

This CDR3 region has 15 residues. Per the germline V gene, CDR1 is LGHNA and CDR2 is YSLEER. V gave up 0 bases and J gave up 10 bases, with 18 bases separating them. Isolated RNA was reverse transcribed into cDNA used as the sequencing template. Clones were sequenced by immunoSEQ multiplex PCR, and TCRdb holds only the in-frame ones, with some missing. Here the sample spans approximately 180,000 clones, less than 70% being singletons. This sequence was found in a human donor with alopecia areata. This rearrangement joins TRBV4-3 to TRBJ1-1; D unresolved. The material was CD8+ T cells sorted from blood, obtained at week 24, from a patient treated with tofacitinib. The CDR3 region has the DNA TGCGCCAGCAGCCAAGATAACTCCCTTGCTGGAGGAGCTTTCTTT. Amino acids: CASSQDNSLAGGAFF.